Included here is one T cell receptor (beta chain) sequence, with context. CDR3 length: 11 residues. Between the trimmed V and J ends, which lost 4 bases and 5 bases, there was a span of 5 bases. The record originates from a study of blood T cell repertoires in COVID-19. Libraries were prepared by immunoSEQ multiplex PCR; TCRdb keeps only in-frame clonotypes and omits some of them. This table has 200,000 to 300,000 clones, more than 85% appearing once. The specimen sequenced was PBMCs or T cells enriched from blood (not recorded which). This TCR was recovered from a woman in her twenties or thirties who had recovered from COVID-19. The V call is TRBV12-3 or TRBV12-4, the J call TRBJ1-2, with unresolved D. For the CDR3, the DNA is TGTGCCAGCAGTTCGGGGTATGGCTACACCTTC. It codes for CASSSGYGYTF.